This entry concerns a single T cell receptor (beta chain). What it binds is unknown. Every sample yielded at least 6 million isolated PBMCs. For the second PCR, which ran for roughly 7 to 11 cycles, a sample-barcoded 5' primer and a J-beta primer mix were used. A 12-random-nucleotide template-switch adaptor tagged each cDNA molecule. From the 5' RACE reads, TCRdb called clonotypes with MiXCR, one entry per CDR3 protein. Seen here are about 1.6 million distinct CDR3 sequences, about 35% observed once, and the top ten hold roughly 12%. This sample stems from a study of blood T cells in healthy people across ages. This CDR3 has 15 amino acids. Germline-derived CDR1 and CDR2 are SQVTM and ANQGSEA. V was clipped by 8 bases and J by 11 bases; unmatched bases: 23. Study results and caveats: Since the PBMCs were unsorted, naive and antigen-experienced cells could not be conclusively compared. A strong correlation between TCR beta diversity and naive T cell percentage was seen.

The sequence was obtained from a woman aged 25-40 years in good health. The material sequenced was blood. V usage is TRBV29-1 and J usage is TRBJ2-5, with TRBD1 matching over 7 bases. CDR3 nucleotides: TGCAGCAACTCTATGAACACAGGGGAGCGAGGTGAGCAGTACTTC. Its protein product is CSNSMNTGERGEQYF.